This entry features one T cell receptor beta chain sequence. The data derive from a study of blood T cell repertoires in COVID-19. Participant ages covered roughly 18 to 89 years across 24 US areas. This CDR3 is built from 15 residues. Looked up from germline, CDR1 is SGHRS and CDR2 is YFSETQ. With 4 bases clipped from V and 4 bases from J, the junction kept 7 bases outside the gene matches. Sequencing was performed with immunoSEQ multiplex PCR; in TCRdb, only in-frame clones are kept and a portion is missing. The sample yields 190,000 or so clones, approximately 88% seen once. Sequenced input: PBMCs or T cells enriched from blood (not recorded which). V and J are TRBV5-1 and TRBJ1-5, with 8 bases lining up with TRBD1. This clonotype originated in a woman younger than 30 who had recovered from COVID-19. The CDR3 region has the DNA TGCGCCAGCAGCCCGGGGACAGGACCTAATCAGCCCCAGCATTTT. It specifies CASSPGTGPNQPQHF.